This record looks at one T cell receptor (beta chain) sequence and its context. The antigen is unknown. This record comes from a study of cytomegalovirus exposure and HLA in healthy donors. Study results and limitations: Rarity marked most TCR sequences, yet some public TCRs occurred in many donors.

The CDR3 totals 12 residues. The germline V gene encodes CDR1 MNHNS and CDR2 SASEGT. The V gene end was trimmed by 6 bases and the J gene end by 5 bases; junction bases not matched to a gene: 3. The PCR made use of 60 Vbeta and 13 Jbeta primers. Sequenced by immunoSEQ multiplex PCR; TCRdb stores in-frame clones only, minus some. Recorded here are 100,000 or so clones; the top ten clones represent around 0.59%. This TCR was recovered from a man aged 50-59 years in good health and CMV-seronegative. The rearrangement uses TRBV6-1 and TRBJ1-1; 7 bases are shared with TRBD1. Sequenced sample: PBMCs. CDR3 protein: CASRQGRTEAFF. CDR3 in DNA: TGTGCCAGCAGACAGGGGCGGACTGAAGCTTTCTTT.